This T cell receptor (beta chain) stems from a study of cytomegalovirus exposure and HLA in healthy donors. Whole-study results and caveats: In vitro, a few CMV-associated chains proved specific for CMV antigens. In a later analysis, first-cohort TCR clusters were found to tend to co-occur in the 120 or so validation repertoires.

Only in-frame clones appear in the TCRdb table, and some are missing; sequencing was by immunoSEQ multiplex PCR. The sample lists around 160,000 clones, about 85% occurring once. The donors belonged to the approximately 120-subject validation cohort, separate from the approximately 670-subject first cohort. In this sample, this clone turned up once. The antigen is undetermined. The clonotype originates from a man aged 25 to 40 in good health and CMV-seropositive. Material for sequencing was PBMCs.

The CDR3 loop is CASSEYSGTGNTIYF. Here the CDR3 DNA reads TGTGCCAGCAGTGAATATTCGGGGACAGGAAACACCATATATTTT. The chain joins TRBV25-1 to TRBJ1-3; a possible D gene is TRBD1 (6 bases). Germline-derived CDR1 and CDR2 are MGHDK and SYGVNS. The CDR3 has 15 amino acids. V dropped 0 bases and J dropped 4 bases, with 10 bases sitting between them.